This T cell receptor (beta chain) is from a study of early stage breast cancer tumors. Sequencing was performed with immunoSEQ multiplex PCR; in TCRdb, only in-frame clones are kept and a portion is missing. This table holds some 58,000 clones, 60% to 85% found once. This CDR3 has 14 amino acids. The germline CDR1 and CDR2 sequences are KGHSH and LQKENI. V lost 8 bases to trimming and J lost 5 bases; unmatched junction nucleotides: 7. This clone was counted only a few times. V and J are TRBV18 and TRBJ2-1, with 9 bases identical to TRBD2. The sequencing sample was made of blood. This sequence originates from a person aged 25-39 years with breast cancer. As DNA, the CDR3 is TGTGCCAGCAAAAGCGGGAGGTCTGACAATGAGCAGTTCTTC. Protein: CASKSGRSDNEQFF.